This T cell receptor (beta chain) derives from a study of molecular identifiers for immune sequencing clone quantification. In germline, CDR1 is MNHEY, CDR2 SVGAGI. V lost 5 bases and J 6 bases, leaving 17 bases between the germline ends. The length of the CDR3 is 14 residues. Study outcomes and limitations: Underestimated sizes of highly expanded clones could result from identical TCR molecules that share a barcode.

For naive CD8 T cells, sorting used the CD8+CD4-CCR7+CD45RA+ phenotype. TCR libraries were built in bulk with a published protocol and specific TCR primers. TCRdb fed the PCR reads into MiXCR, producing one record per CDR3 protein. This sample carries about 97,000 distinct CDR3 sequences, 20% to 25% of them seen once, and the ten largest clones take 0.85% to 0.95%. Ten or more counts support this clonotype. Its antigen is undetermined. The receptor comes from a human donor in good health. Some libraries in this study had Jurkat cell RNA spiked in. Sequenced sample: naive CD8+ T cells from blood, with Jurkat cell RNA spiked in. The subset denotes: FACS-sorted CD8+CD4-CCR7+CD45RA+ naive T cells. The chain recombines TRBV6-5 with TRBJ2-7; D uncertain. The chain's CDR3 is CASSASPPVSEQYF. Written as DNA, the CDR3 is TGTGCCAGCAGTGCCTCCCCCCCGGTTTCCGAGCAGTACTTC.